Each of the 18 T cell receptor beta chains below was sequenced from the same sample in a study of T-cell reconstitution after alpha-beta-depleted transplantation in children. Library preparation (for TCRbeta) was performed with unique molecular identifiers. In TCRdb, the PCR reads were re-called with MiXCR into one record per CDR3 protein. Of fewer than 120,000 distinct CDR3 sequences in the sample, about 9.3% were seen once. Specimen: PBMCs from the stem cell graft donor, collected from the stem cell graft. These receptors were obtained from a human donor who donated a stem cell graft to a child with acute lymphoblastic leukemia.

V usage is TRBV18 and J usage is TRBJ2-1, with TRBD1 as a possible D gene (6 bases). Germline lookup yields CDR1 KGHSH and CDR2 LQKENI. V was clipped by 2 bases and J by 3 bases, with 8 bases between them. The CDR3 consists of 14 residues. The CDR3 here is CASSPVQGYNEQFF. Here the CDR3 DNA reads TGTGCCAGCTCACCAGTACAGGGCTACAATGAGCAGTTCTTC.

At least ten counts were recorded for this clonotype. The chain recombines TRBV5-1 with TRBJ2-7, with D unclear. V was shortened by 1 base and J by 1 base, with 12 bases between the two germline ends. The CDR3 length is 15 residues. Per the germline V gene, CDR1 is SGHRS and CDR2 is YFSETQ. Written as DNA, the CDR3 is TGCGCCAGCAGCTTGTCCAACCGGTGGTCCTACGAGCAGTACTTC. Its protein product is CASSLSNRWSYEQYF. Looking up the rest from reference TRBV5-1 and TRBJ2-7 gives the full variable domain: KAGVTQTPRYLIKTRGQQVTLSCSPISGHRSVSWYQQTPGQGLQFLFEYFSETQRNKGNFPGRFSGRQFSNSRSEMNVSTLELGDSALYLCASSLSNRWSYEQYFGPGTRLTVT.

At least ten counts were recorded for this clonotype. The chain links TRBV28 to TRBJ1-4; the D is unclear. The ends were cut back, 5 bases at V and 4 bases at J, with 14 bases in the middle. Germline-derived CDR1 and CDR2 are MDHEN and SYDVKM. The CDR3 extends over 15 amino acids. The CDR3 DNA reads as TGTGCCAGCAGTCCCCTCATTGTTGGTAATGAAAAACTGTTTTTT. Translating gives CASSPLIVGNEKLFF. Using reference TRBV28 and TRBJ1-4 for the parts outside the CDR3, the full variable domain is DVKVTQSSRYLVKRTGEKVFLECVQDMDHENMFWYRQDPGLGLRLIYFSYDVKMKEKGDIPEGYSVSREKKERFSLILESASTNQTSMYLCASSPLIVGNEKLFFGSGTQLSVL.

This clonotype occurred many times. The V and J genes are TRBV7-2 and TRBJ2-1, with 7 bases matching TRBD2. V dropped 4 bases and J dropped 7; count of bases not matched to a gene: 13. The germline V gene encodes CDR1 SGHTA and CDR2 FQGNSA. The CDR3 consists of 16 residues. CDR3 sequence reads: CASSSHGAGASNEQFF. The CDR3 DNA is TGTGCCAGCAGCTCCCACGGGGCGGGAGCGTCGAATGAGCAGTTCTTC.

This clonotype was recorded many times. The rearrangement joins TRBV5-1 to TRBJ2-1, with 8 bases identical to TRBD2. Losses at the gene ends were 4 bases for V and 0 bases for J; bases not matched to a gene: 6. This CDR3 has 16 amino acids. The V gene's germline CDR1 is SGHRS and CDR2 YFSETQ. The CDR3 DNA reads as TGCGCCAGCAGCACTACTAGCGGTGGCTCCTACAATGAGCAGTTCTTC. This translates into CASSTTSGGSYNEQFF.

This clonotype was observed many times. V usage is TRBV9 and J usage is TRBJ1-6, with TRBD1 as a possible D gene (5 bases). The V gene's germline CDR1 is SGDLS and CDR2 YYNGEE. The CDR3 contains 14 residues. Trimming left V 2 bases short and J 14 bases short, with 17 bases between. The CDR3 here is CASSVRGDPEALHF. The DNA for the CDR3 is TGTGCCAGCAGCGTCCGGGGGGACCCCGAGGCCCTCCACTTT.

This clonotype was observed many times. In nucleotides, the CDR3 is TGTGCCGCATGGGGACAGTCCTACGAGCAGTACTTC. Translated, it gives CAAWGQSYEQYF. The chain joins TRBV6-6 to TRBJ2-7; TRBD1 matches 7 bases. Germline V gene data show CDR1 as MNHNY and CDR2 as SVGAGI (reference sequence). V lost 11 bases to trimming and J lost 1 base; unmatched junction nucleotides: 5. This CDR3 is 12 amino acids long.

This clonotype has ten or more counts. V is TRBV5-1 and J is TRBJ1-6, with D possibly matching TRBD1 (6 bases). CDR1 is SGHRS and CDR2 is YFSETQ in the germline V gene. The CDR3 is made up of 14 amino acids. V was trimmed by 4 bases and J by 6 bases, leaving 11 bases between them. The CDR3 is CASSVGGLNSPLHF. The CDR3 DNA is TGCGCCAGCAGCGTCGGGGGCCTTAATTCACCCCTCCACTTT.

Ten or more counts support this clonotype. The V gene is TRBV9, the J gene TRBJ1-6, with D perhaps TRBD1 (6 bases). CDR1 is SGDLS, CDR2 YYNGEE, per germline. Trimming shortened V by 1 base and J by 10 bases, and 12 bases separated the two germline ends. The CDR3 length is 14 residues. The CDR3 sequence is CASSVRTVGSPLHF. CDR3 coding DNA: TGTGCCAGCAGCGTAAGGACAGTGGGCTCACCCCTCCACTTT.

This clonotype was observed many times. V gene TRBV5-4 combines with J gene TRBJ1-4; D might be TRBD1 (6 bases). Trimming shortened V by 3 bases and J by 5 bases, and 17 bases separated the two germline ends. Germline V gives CDR1 SGHNT, CDR2 YYREEE (reference sequence). The CDR3 consists of 16 residues. The DNA of the CDR3 is TGTGCCAGCAGCTCCCAAGAACAGGGAAGAAATGAAAAACTGTTTTTT. Translating it yields CASSSQEQGRNEKLFF.

This clonotype was found a few times. The chain joins TRBV11-1 to TRBJ2-6, with 11 bases fitting TRBD1. The CDR3 has 18 residues. Trimming removed 3 bases from V and 2 bases from J; junction bases left unmatched: 6. CDR1 and CDR2 (germline): SGHAT, FQDESV (reference sequence). The DNA of the CDR3 is TGTGCCAGCAGCTTCCCCCCGGGACAGGGGGCTGGGGCCAACGTCCTGACTTTC. It translates to CASSFPPGQGAGANVLTF.

This clonotype came up many times. V and J are TRBV12-3 or TRBV12-4 and TRBJ2-1, with a possible D match to TRBD1 (6 bases). The CDR3 runs to 15 residues. Trimming cost V 5 bases and J 4 bases, with 15 bases left between them. The CDR3 DNA reads as TGTGCCAGCAGTGCTGAAGGGGGTAGGTACAATGAGCAGTTCTTC. It yields the protein CASSAEGGRYNEQFF.

This clonotype was seen at least ten times. The rearrangement links TRBV5-1 to TRBJ2-1; TRBD1 agrees at 11 bases. Germline CDR1 is SGHRS and CDR2 is YFSETQ. The trim removed 0 bases at V and 8 bases at J, leaving 7 bases unmatched. The CDR3 loop spans 16 amino acids. The CDR3: CASSLAVGTGGHEQFF. The CDR3 DNA follows: TGCGCCAGCAGCTTGGCCGTCGGGACAGGGGGACATGAGCAGTTCTTC.

This clonotype appeared many times. This rearrangement joins TRBV7-9 to TRBJ2-3, with 8 bases aligning to TRBD1. Germline V gene sequence: CDR1 SEHNR, CDR2 FQNEAQ (reference sequence). V shed 5 bases and J 0 bases; nucleotides not matched to a gene: 7. This CDR3 is built from 16 residues. Written as DNA, the CDR3 is TGTGCCAGCAGCAAAGACAGGGGCGTTAGCACAGATACGCAGTATTTT. Encoded protein: CASSKDRGVSTDTQYF.

This clonotype has at least ten counts. The chain uses TRBV7-8 and TRBJ2-5; D is perhaps TRBD1 or TRBD2 (6 bases each). The CDR3 spans 15 residues. V shed 5 bases and J shed 1 base, with 14 bases lying between them. The germline V gene encodes CDR1 SGHVS and CDR2 FQNEAQ. CDR3: CASSPRETGQETQYF. CDR3 nucleotide sequence: TGTGCCAGCAGCCCCCGGGAGACAGGCCAAGAGACCCAGTACTTC.

This clonotype has at least ten counts. This chain connects TRBV4-2 to TRBJ2-1; D not resolved. CDR3 length equals 13 residues. Looked up from germline, CDR1 is LGHNA and CDR2 is YNFKEQ. Deletions cut 0 bases from V and 6 bases from J, with 6 bases between. In DNA, the CDR3 is TGTGCCAGCAGCCAAGATCGGGTCAATGAGCAGTTCTTC. Amino acid sequence: CASSQDRVNEQFF.

This clonotype appeared many times. J is TRBJ2-7 and V is TRBV5-1, with no clear D. CDR1 and CDR2 (germline): SGHRS, YFSETQ. CDR3 size: 15 residues. V was pared by 2 bases and J by 0 bases, with 12 bases between. In DNA form, the CDR3 reads TGCGCCAGCAGCTTAGGACGGCGGTCCTCCTACGAGCAGTACTTC. This encodes CASSLGRRSSYEQYF.

At least ten counts were recorded for this clonotype. The chain is built from TRBV11-2 and TRBJ1-1, with unresolved D. Trimming removed 4 bases from V and 0 bases from J, with 9 bases in between. CDR1 and CDR2 from the germline V gene are SGHAT and FQNNGV. The CDR3 is 14 residues long. CDR3 sequence reads: CASSSTQLNTEAFF. The CDR3 DNA reads as TGTGCCAGCAGCTCTACACAGCTGAACACTGAAGCTTTCTTT.